The 4 T cell receptor beta chains given below trace back to one sample, sequenced in a study of T cell repertoires in cytomegalovirus infection. These TCRs' antigens remain unknown. MiXCR, run by TCRdb on the reads, gives a single entry per CDR3 protein. Among roughly 570,000 distinct CDR3 sequences listed, 40% were seen once. The starting material was cultured PBMCs, obtained from culture after CMV antigen stimulation. These receptor sequences come from a human donor in good health (CMV status not recorded). Some clones in this sample may be carry-over from other donors' samples.

The chain links TRBV7-6 to TRBJ2-1; D possibly corresponds to TRBD2 (6 bases). CDR3 length: 14 amino acids. Germline CDR1 SGHVS, CDR2 FNYEAQ. V was cut by 5 bases and J by 3 bases, with 11 bases left in between. CDR3 DNA: TGTGCCAGCAGCCTATCTAGCGACTACAATGAGCAGTTCTTC. Its translation is CASSLSSDYNEQFF.

The gene calls are TRBV4-1 and TRBJ1-5, with no clear D. Germline CDR1 is MGHRA and CDR2 is YSYEKL. There are 17 residues in the CDR3. Trimming shortened V by 1 base and J by 6 bases, and 19 bases separated the two germline ends. The CDR3 nucleotides read TGCGCCAGCAGCCAAGTTCACGGGCGAGGGTCCGGTCAGCCCCAGCATTTT. Protein product: CASSQVHGRGSGQPQHF.

The chain is built from TRBV6-2 or TRBV6-3 and TRBJ2-7, with 8 bases matching TRBD2. CDR3 size: 17 residues. J was trimmed by 1 base and V by 6 bases; bases with no gene match: 14. Germline V lookup: CDR1 MNHEY, CDR2 SVGEGT. CDR3 protein: CASRQSIAGTSSYEQYF. In DNA form, the CDR3 reads TGTGCCAGCAGACAGTCAATAGCGGGGACGTCTTCCTACGAGCAGTACTTC.

This clonotype was counted a few times. The chain employs TRBV11-2 and TRBJ2-1; weak D call: TRBD2 (7 bases). The CDR3 is 19 amino acids. Trimming took 2 bases from V and 0 from J, leaving 20 bases between them. The germline V gene encodes CDR1 SGHAT and CDR2 FQNNGV. The CDR3 sequence: CASSLIPGGGPGSYNEQFF. The CDR3, as DNA: TGTGCCAGCAGCTTAATACCTGGGGGGGGCCCGGGCTCCTACAATGAGCAGTTCTTC.